The 30 T cell receptor beta chains below come from one sample, sequenced in a study of CD8 T cells in acute hepatitis C reinfection. Time point given: naive CD8 control sorted from an acute-time-point sample. TCRdb's copy holds only in-frame clones and misses some; the assay was immunoSEQ multiplex PCR. The profile shows fewer than 40,000 clones, approximately 85% of them singletons. The sequencing input was naive CD8+ T cells from PBMCs. These receptors were collected from a woman aged 18-29 years who spontaneously cleared hepatitis C infection.

This chain uses TRBV5-6 with TRBJ2-7; TRBD1 agrees at 9 bases. CDR3 length: 15 residues. Trimming took 7 bases from V and 2 from J; bases not matched to a gene: 10. The germline CDR1 and CDR2 sequences are SGHDT and YYEEEE. The CDR3 DNA follows: TGTGCCAGCGCTACAGGGGGCACCAACACCTACGAGCAGTACTTC. It is translated as CASATGGTNTYEQYF.

V and J are TRBV11-2 and TRBJ1-1; D is uncertain. Germline CDR1 and CDR2: SGHAT and FQNNGV. The CDR3 is 14 amino acids. V lost 6 bases, J lost 1 base, and 12 bases lay in between. CDR3: CASRSNEGNTEAFF. The CDR3 nucleotides are TGTGCCAGCAGATCCAACGAGGGGAACACTGAAGCTTTCTTT. Supplemented by reference TRBV11-2 and TRBJ1-1, the full variable domain reads EAGVAQSPRYKIIEKRQSVAFWCNPISGHATLYWYQQILGQGPKLLIQFQNNGVVDDSQLPKDRFSAERLKGVDSTLKIQPAKLEDSAVYLCASRSNEGNTEAFFGQGTRLTVV.

The V call is TRBV19, the J call TRBJ2-1; D remains unclear. Trimming removed 0 bases at V and 2 bases at J, with 8 bases between. In germline, CDR1 is LNHDA, CDR2 SQIVND (reference sequence). This CDR3 comprises 15 residues. Written as DNA, the CDR3 is TGTGCCAGTAGTATAGAGGTAGAAACCTACAATGAGCAGTTCTTC. Translating it yields CASSIEVETYNEQFF.

CDR3 coding DNA: TGCGCCAGCAGTGACCTCCCGTCACCTAACACAGATACGCAGTATTTT. Translated: CASSDLPSPNTDTQYF. The V call is TRBV10-1, the J call TRBJ2-3, with unresolved D. Trimming pared 3 bases from V and 2 bases from J, leaving 15 bases between. In germline, CDR1 is WNHNN, CDR2 SYGVQD (reference sequence). The CDR3 has 16 amino acids.

The rearrangement uses TRBV29-1 and TRBJ2-1, with a weak D call TRBD1 (6 bases). This CDR3 has 16 residues. Trimming took 7 bases from V and 4 from J, leaving 23 bases between them. Germline CDR1 is SQVTM and CDR2 is ANQGSEA. The CDR3, as DNA: TGCAGCGCCCAGGGGTGGCAGGGAATGATATACAATGAGCAGTTCTTC. Its protein is CSAQGWQGMIYNEQFF.

The chain is built from TRBV19 and TRBJ1-5; D may be TRBD1 (5 bases). The germline gives CDR1 LNHDA, CDR2 SQIVND (reference sequence). Trimming stripped 5 bases from V and 1 base from J, with 12 bases between. The CDR3 consists of 15 residues. The CDR3 DNA reads TGTGCCAGTAGTTCGGGGCCAGAGAGCAATCAGCCCCAGCATTTT. Protein product: CASSSGPESNQPQHF. The full variable domain, with the rest looked up from reference TRBV19 and TRBJ1-5, is DGGITQSPKYLFRKEGQNVTLSCEQNLNHDAMYWYRQDPGQGLRLIYYSQIVNDFQKGDIAEGYSVSREKKESFPLTVTSAQKNPTAFYLCASSSGPESNQPQHFGDGTRLSIL.

The rearrangement links TRBV6-6 to TRBJ2-3; 8 bases are a match to TRBD2. This CDR3 is built from 14 residues. Germline lookup yields CDR1 MNHNY and CDR2 SVGAGI (reference sequence). Here the CDR3 DNA reads TGTGTTAGCTCGGAGGGACTAGGCACAGATACGCAGTATTTT. It yields the protein CVSSEGLGTDTQYF.

The rearrangement uses TRBV10-3 and TRBJ2-6; D call uncertain. CDR3 length equals 13 residues. Trimming pared 7 bases from V and 1 base from J, leaving 5 bases between. The germline CDR1 and CDR2 sequences are ENHRY and SYGVKD. CDR3 DNA: TGTGCCATCATGGAATCTGGGGCCAACGTCCTGACTTTC. Translation gives CAIMESGANVLTF.

This chain links TRBV7-8 with TRBJ2-1; D is unclear. The CDR3 covers 12 residues. V was cut by 5 bases and J by 6 bases, with 8 bases left in between. The germline gives CDR1 SGHVS, CDR2 FQNEAQ. The DNA of the CDR3 is TGTGCCAGCAGCCTAAAGCGCAATGAGCAGTTCTTC. This encodes CASSLKRNEQFF.

The rearrangement links TRBV13 to TRBJ2-7, with D hard to call. There are 15 residues in the CDR3. With 0 bases removed from V and 0 bases from J, the gap between germline ends came to 9 bases. The germline V gene encodes CDR1 PRHDT and CDR2 FYEKMQ (reference sequence). The CDR3 here is CASSLGVDNSYEQYF. CDR3 DNA: TGTGCCAGCAGCTTAGGTGTAGATAACTCCTACGAGCAGTACTTC.

The chain has TRBV15 and TRBJ2-1; TRBD2 matches at 11 bases. The CDR3 has 20 residues. Per the germline V gene, CDR1 is LNHNV and CDR2 is YYDKDF (reference sequence). J was trimmed by 0 bases and V by 3 bases; bases with no gene match: 13. Here the CDR3 reads CATSSRGLAESKSSYNEQFF. The CDR3 nucleotides read TGTGCCACCAGCAGCCGGGGACTAGCGGAGAGTAAAAGCTCCTACAATGAGCAGTTCTTC.

The genes are TRBV7-3 and TRBJ2-3; 10 bases match TRBD2. With 3 bases clipped from V and 4 bases from J, the junction kept 7 bases outside the gene matches. Germline assignment: CDR1 SGHTA and CDR2 FQGTGA. The CDR3 consists of 16 residues. The CDR3 bases are TGTGCCAGCAGCTTGTATGCTAGCGGGAGCCCAGATACGCAGTATTTT. Encoded protein: CASSLYASGSPDTQYF.

J is TRBJ2-7 and V is TRBV14; TRBD2 matches at 7 bases. V was clipped by 3 bases and J by 6 bases; unmatched bases: 5. Germline V gene lookup returns CDR1 SGHDN and CDR2 FVKESK. CDR3 size: 13 residues. Written as DNA, the CDR3 is TGTGCCAGCAGCCATAGCGGGCTGAGCGAGCAGTACTTC. Translated, it gives CASSHSGLSEQYF.

This clone was recorded once. The V and J genes are TRBV7-8 and TRBJ2-1; 7 positions agree with TRBD1. J was trimmed by 8 bases and V by 5 bases; bases with no gene match: 6. The CDR3 extends over 13 amino acids. In germline, CDR1 is SGHVS, CDR2 FQNEAQ. In DNA, the CDR3 is TGTGCCAGCAGCCCGACAGGGTTACATGAGCAGTTCTTC. Translated, it gives CASSPTGLHEQFF.

This clone was recorded only once. For the CDR3, the DNA is TGTGCCAGCAGGGGGACTCTAACTAGCACAGATACGCAGTATTTT. Translated, it gives CASRGTLTSTDTQYF. The genes are TRBV7-9 and TRBJ2-3; D perhaps matches TRBD2 (6 bases). This CDR3 has 15 residues. Germline CDR1 reads SEHNR; CDR2 reads FQNEAQ (reference sequence). The ends were cut back, 6 bases at V and 0 bases at J, with 13 bases in the middle.

The chain carries TRBV2 and TRBJ2-1, with D uncertain. Germline CDR1 reads SNHLY; CDR2 reads FYNNEI. This CDR3 spans 14 amino acids. The ends were cut back, 5 bases at V and 3 bases at J, with 11 bases in the middle. The CDR3 coding sequence is TGTGCCAGCAGTCCGCTGGGAATCTACAATGAGCAGTTCTTC. This translates into CASSPLGIYNEQFF.

The chain carries TRBV6-5 and TRBJ2-7; perhaps TRBD2 as D (5 bases). This CDR3 spans 14 amino acids. Germline loops: CDR1 MNHEY, CDR2 SVGAGI. V shed 7 bases and J shed 1 base, with 14 bases lying between them. Here the CDR3 reads CASTRTGVSYEQYF. The DNA for the CDR3 is TGTGCCAGCACCCGGACCGGGGTATCCTACGAGCAGTACTTC.

The chain links TRBV28 to TRBJ2-5, with D uncertain. V was clipped by 8 bases and J by 1 base, with 20 bases between them. CDR1 and CDR2 from the germline V gene are MDHEN and SYDVKM. The CDR3 has 16 amino acids. The CDR3 nucleotides read TGTGCCAGCCGGATCCGAACTGTAAACTTCCAAGAGACCCAGTACTTC. It specifies CASRIRTVNFQETQYF. The full variable domain, in which reference TRBV28 and TRBJ2-5 provide the parts outside the CDR3, is DVKVTQSSRYLVKRTGEKVFLECVQDMDHENMFWYRQDPGLGLRLIYFSYDVKMKEKGDIPEGYSVSREKKERFSLILESASTNQTSMYLCASRIRTVNFQETQYFGPGTRLLVL.

The CDR3 spells CASSESHELNTEAFF. CDR3 nucleotide sequence: TGTGCCAGCAGTGAATCTCACGAGTTGAACACTGAAGCTTTCTTT. V gene TRBV2 combines with J gene TRBJ1-1; D remains ambiguous. Trimming pared 2 bases from V and 0 bases from J, leaving 10 bases between. The CDR3 loop spans 15 amino acids. The germline V gene has CDR1 SNHLY and CDR2 FYNNEI.

The chain has TRBV9 and TRBJ2-7; 7 bases are shared with TRBD2. After removal of 0 bases from V and 2 bases from J, the junction contained 2 bases not matched to a gene. The CDR3 runs to 14 residues. The V gene's germline CDR1 is SGDLS and CDR2 YYNGEE. Here the CDR3 reads CASSVVAGAYEQYF. CDR3 coding DNA: TGTGCCAGCAGCGTAGTGGCGGGAGCCTACGAGCAGTACTTC.

V is TRBV11-1 and J is TRBJ2-1, with D uncertain. CDR3 length: 14 amino acids. Germline V CDR1 and CDR2: SGHAT, FQDESV (reference sequence). V dropped 5 bases and J dropped 3 bases, with 11 bases sitting between them. The CDR3 DNA reads TGTGCCAGCAGCAAAACCTCGGACTACAATGAGCAGTTCTTC. Its translation: CASSKTSDYNEQFF.

The V call is TRBV27, the J call TRBJ2-7; no clear D. The CDR3 runs to 12 residues. The germline gives CDR1 MNHEY, CDR2 SMNVEV (reference sequence). V was pared by 5 bases and J by 12 bases, with 17 bases between. The CDR3: CASSPQLPELYF. The CDR3 DNA sequence: TGTGCCAGCAGTCCCCAGTTGCCGGAATTGTACTTC.

The gene calls are TRBV11-2 and TRBJ2-1; D gene ambiguous. V lost 3 bases and J 0 bases, leaving 3 bases between the germline ends. Germline CDR1 and CDR2: SGHAT and FQNNGV. The length of the CDR3 is 13 residues. In nucleotides, the CDR3 is TGTGCCAGCAGCTTGAGCTCCTACAATGAGCAGTTCTTC. Its protein product is CASSLSSYNEQFF. Based on the CDR3 plus reference TRBV11-2 and TRBJ2-1, the full variable domain is EAGVAQSPRYKIIEKRQSVAFWCNPISGHATLYWYQQILGQGPKLLIQFQNNGVVDDSQLPKDRFSAERLKGVDSTLKIQPAKLEDSAVYLCASSLSSYNEQFFGPGTRLTVL.

The chain links TRBV27 to TRBJ2-7, with 8 bases matching TRBD1. The CDR3 length is 15 residues. The germline V gene has CDR1 MNHEY and CDR2 SMNVEV (reference sequence). Losses at the gene ends were 3 bases for V and 2 bases for J; bases not matched to a gene: 6. The CDR3 is CASSLAGGMTYEQYF. DNA of the CDR3: TGTGCCAGCAGTTTGGCAGGGGGCATGACCTACGAGCAGTACTTC.

The chain couples TRBV5-8 to TRBJ2-6; D gene unclear. Trimming cost V 1 base and J 3 bases, with 2 bases left between them. Per the germline V gene, CDR1 is SGHTS and CDR2 is YDEGEE. The CDR3 length is 13 residues. The DNA of the CDR3 is TGTGCCAGCAGCTTGTTTGGGGCCAACGTCCTGACTTTC. Translating gives CASSLFGANVLTF.

The chain has TRBV4-1 and TRBJ2-3; TRBD1 agrees at 9 bases. This CDR3 has 15 amino acids. Looked up from germline, CDR1 is MGHRA and CDR2 is YSYEKL. The V segment lost 4 bases and the J segment 2 bases; nucleotides outside the gene matches: 4. The CDR3 DNA follows: TGCGCCAGCAGCCTCCGGGACAGGGCCACAGATACGCAGTATTTT. This gives the protein CASSLRDRATDTQYF.

The chain is built from TRBV15 and TRBJ2-2; TRBD1 aligns across 9 bases. The J segment lost 6 bases and the V segment lost 8 bases, leaving 7 bases of the junction unmatched. The CDR3 length is 14 residues. CDR1 and CDR2 (germline): LNHNV, YYDKDF (reference sequence). The CDR3 here is CATPGTGIPGELFF. In DNA, the CDR3 is TGTGCCACCCCCGGGACAGGGATCCCCGGGGAGCTGTTTTTT.

A few counts support this clone. The CDR3 here is CASRGRTNTEAFF. For the CDR3, the DNA is TGTGCTTCCCGGGGCAGGACGAACACTGAAGCTTTCTTT. This chain joins TRBV5-4 and TRBJ1-1; possible D gene TRBD1, 5 bases. This CDR3 is 13 amino acids long. CDR1 is SGHNT and CDR2 is YYREEE in the germline V gene (reference sequence).

The chain employs TRBV27 and TRBJ2-5; possible D gene TRBD1, 6 bases. The J call is uncertain, as TRBJ2-7 better fits the DNA end. Germline CDR1 MNHEY, CDR2 SMNVEV (reference sequence). The CDR3 runs 14 residues. The CDR3 region has the DNA TGTGCCAGCAGTTTAACCGGGACACCCTACGAGCAGTACTTC. It translates to CASSLTGTPYEQYF.

In this sample, this clone turned up a few times. The rearrangement links TRBV5-1 to TRBJ2-2, with 15 bases identical to TRBD2. The trim removed 4 bases at V and 5 bases at J, leaving 9 bases unmatched. Germline V gives CDR1 SGHRS, CDR2 YFSETQ. CDR3 length: 18 residues. The CDR3 loop is CASSTGLAGGPWTGELFF. CDR3 coding DNA: TGCGCCAGCAGCACCGGACTAGCGGGAGGGCCTTGGACCGGGGAGCTGTTTTTT.